Following are 14 T cell receptor beta chains from one sample sequenced in a study of blood T cell repertoires in COVID-19. Generated by immunoSEQ multiplex PCR, the TCRdb table keeps only in-frame clones and is missing some. The sample consists of about 170,000 clones, about 88% of them appearing once. Sequences were obtained from peripheral blood. These TCRs come from a woman of 80 years or more with COVID-19, enrolled during active disease.

CDR3 protein: CATSDHTSGRARNEQFF. In nucleotides, the CDR3 is TGTGCCACCAGTGATCACACTAGCGGGAGGGCGAGGAATGAGCAGTTCTTC. The chain has TRBV24-1 and TRBJ2-1; 13 nucleotides match TRBD2. Per the germline V gene, CDR1 is KGHDR and CDR2 is SFDVKD. The ends lost 3 bases at V and 7 bases at J; junction bases unmatched: 8. The CDR3 sequence is 17 residues long.

The rearrangement joins TRBV4-1 to TRBJ1-2; a possible D gene is TRBD1 (6 bases). The V end lost 1 base, the J end lost 8 bases, and 14 bases lay between the germline ends. In germline, CDR1 is MGHRA, CDR2 YSYEKL. This CDR3 is 14 amino acids long. The CDR3 region is CASSQVGALRGYTF. The CDR3, as DNA: TGCGCCAGCAGCCAAGTGGGGGCGCTTCGAGGCTACACCTTC.

This sequence joins TRBV6-5 and TRBJ1-5; TRBD1 matches at 9 bases. V was clipped by 6 bases and J by 8 bases; unmatched bases: 11. CDR3 length: 15 residues. Per germline, CDR1 MNHEY and CDR2 SVGAGI. The CDR3 DNA follows: TGTGCCAGCAGAGGGGGACAGGGTAGCTTTGAGCCCCAGCATTTT. Translated, it gives CASRGGQGSFEPQHF.

J is TRBJ2-7 and V is TRBV2, with D possibly matching TRBD1 (7 bases). There are 13 residues in the CDR3. Germline V gene data show CDR1 as SNHLY and CDR2 as FYNNEI. Trimming pared 4 bases from V and 6 bases from J, leaving 13 bases between. The CDR3: CASSGGTVSEQYF. The CDR3 DNA reads TGTGCCAGCAGTGGCGGGACAGTATCCGAGCAGTACTTC.

V is TRBV28 and J is TRBJ1-1; TRBD1 is a possible D gene (5 bases). The germline gives CDR1 MDHEN, CDR2 SYDVKM. V was trimmed by 7 bases and J by 10 bases, leaving 16 bases between them. CDR3 length: 12 amino acids. CDR3 region: CASTTSRVRAFF. CDR3 coding DNA: TGTGCCAGCACCACATCCAGGGTTAGAGCTTTCTTT.

The J gene is TRBJ1-2, the V gene TRBV28, with TRBD1 matching 7 bases. Germline V CDR1 and CDR2: MDHEN, SYDVKM. This CDR3 has 15 amino acids. After removal of 5 bases from V and 3 bases from J, the junction contained 9 bases not matched to a gene. As DNA, the CDR3 is TGTGCCAGCAGTCCAAGGACAGGATACGACTATGGCTACACCTTC. Protein: CASSPRTGYDYGYTF.

The rearrangement joins TRBV6-6 to TRBJ2-7; D ambiguous. CDR1 and CDR2 from the germline V gene are MNHNY and SVGAGI (reference sequence). Trimming removed 7 bases from V and 4 bases from J, with 17 bases in between. The CDR3 sequence is 14 residues long. CDR3 nucleotides: TGTGCCAGCATAGGAGTCATAGGCGGTTACGAGCAGTACTTC. Translation gives CASIGVIGGYEQYF.

In the case of this clone: Other DNA sequences from this sample encode an identical CDR3 as well. The V call is TRBV20-1, the J call TRBJ2-5; D might be TRBD2 (5 bases). This CDR3 is 11 amino acids long. Trimming removed 3 bases at V and 3 bases at J, with 5 bases between. CDR1 is DFQATT, CDR2 SNEGSKA, per germline (reference sequence). The DNA for the CDR3 is TGCAGTGCTAGGGGAGAAGAGACCCAGTACTTC. It encodes CSARGEETQYF.

The V and J genes are TRBV25-1 and TRBJ2-3; D not certain. Per the germline V gene, CDR1 is MGHDK and CDR2 is SYGVNS. The CDR3 loop spans 12 amino acids. Trimming took 7 bases from V and 0 from J, leaving 5 bases between them. The CDR3: CASTSSTDTQYF. The CDR3 coding sequence is TGTGCCAGCACATCAAGCACAGATACGCAGTATTTT.

V and J are TRBV2 and TRBJ2-5; maybe TRBD2 (6 bases). Germline lookup yields CDR1 SNHLY and CDR2 FYNNEI. The CDR3 runs to 12 residues. V was trimmed by 6 bases and J by 1 base, leaving 6 bases between them. The CDR3 here is CASREGQETQYF. The CDR3, as DNA: TGTGCCAGCAGGGAGGGCCAAGAGACCCAGTACTTC.

The rearrangement uses TRBV27 and TRBJ2-2; no definite D call. CDR1 and CDR2 (germline): MNHEY, SMNVEV (reference sequence). This CDR3 has 14 residues. Trimming cost V 7 bases and J 3 bases, with 12 bases left between them. CDR3: CASTPRSHTGELFF. CDR3 DNA sequence: TGTGCCAGCACCCCGAGGTCTCACACCGGGGAGCTGTTTTTT.

This chain links TRBV5-1 with TRBJ1-2; possible D gene TRBD1, 5 bases. V dropped 1 base and J dropped 8 bases, with 9 bases sitting between them. The CDR3 has 12 amino acids. CDR1 and CDR2 (germline): SGHRS, YFSETQ. CDR3 nucleotide sequence: TGCGCCAGCAGCTTGCCGGGGGACGGCTACACCTTC. Protein product: CASSLPGDGYTF.

The CDR3 sequence: CAIRQGVDTEAFF. CDR3 DNA sequence: TGTGCCATCAGACAGGGGGTTGACACTGAAGCTTTCTTT. The chain employs TRBV10-3 and TRBJ1-1, with 8 bases matching TRBD1. Trimming removed 6 bases from V and 3 bases from J; junction bases left unmatched: 3. This CDR3 contains 13 residues. In germline, CDR1 is ENHRY, CDR2 SYGVKD.

The chain couples TRBV9 to TRBJ2-2; 8 bases line up with TRBD1. The CDR3 sequence is 14 residues long. Germline CDR1 SGDLS, CDR2 YYNGEE. V shed 1 base and J 7 bases; nucleotides not matched to a gene: 3. CDR3 nucleotide sequence: TGTGCCAGCAGCGTATCAGGGGGCAGCGGGGAGCTGTTTTTT. It specifies CASSVSGGSGELFF. The complete variable domain, with remaining parts taken from reference TRBV9 and TRBJ2-2, reads DSGVTQTPKHLITATGQRVTLRCSPRSGDLSVYWYQQSLDQGLQFLIQYYNGEERAKGNILERFSAQQFPDLHSELNLSSLELGDSALYFCASSVSGGSGELFFGEGSRLTVL.